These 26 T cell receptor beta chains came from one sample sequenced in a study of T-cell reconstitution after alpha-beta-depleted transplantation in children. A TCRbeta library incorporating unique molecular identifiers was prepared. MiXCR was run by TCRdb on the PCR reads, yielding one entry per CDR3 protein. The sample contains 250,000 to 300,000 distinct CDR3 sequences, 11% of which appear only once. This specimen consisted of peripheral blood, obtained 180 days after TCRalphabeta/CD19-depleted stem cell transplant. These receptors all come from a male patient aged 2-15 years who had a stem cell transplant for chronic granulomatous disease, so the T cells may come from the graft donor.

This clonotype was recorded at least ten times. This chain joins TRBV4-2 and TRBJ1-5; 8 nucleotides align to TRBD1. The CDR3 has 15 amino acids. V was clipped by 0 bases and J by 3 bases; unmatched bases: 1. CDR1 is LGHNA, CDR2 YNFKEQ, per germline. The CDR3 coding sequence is TGTGCCAGCAGCCAAGAGACAGGGGCCAATCAGCCCCAGCATTTT. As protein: CASSQETGANQPQHF.

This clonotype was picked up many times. The CDR3 reads CASSEPLFYNEQFF. The CDR3, as DNA: TGCGCCAGCAGCGAGCCCCTCTTTTACAATGAGCAGTTCTTC. This chain joins TRBV5-1 and TRBJ2-1; D is unresolved. Germline lookup yields CDR1 SGHRS and CDR2 YFSETQ. There are 14 residues in the CDR3. V lost 4 bases, J lost 4 bases, and 12 bases lay in between. Drawing the rest from reference TRBV5-1 and TRBJ2-1, the complete variable domain is KAGVTQTPRYLIKTRGQQVTLSCSPISGHRSVSWYQQTPGQGLQFLFEYFSETQRNKGNFPGRFSGRQFSNSRSEMNVSTLELGDSALYLCASSEPLFYNEQFFGPGTRLTVL.

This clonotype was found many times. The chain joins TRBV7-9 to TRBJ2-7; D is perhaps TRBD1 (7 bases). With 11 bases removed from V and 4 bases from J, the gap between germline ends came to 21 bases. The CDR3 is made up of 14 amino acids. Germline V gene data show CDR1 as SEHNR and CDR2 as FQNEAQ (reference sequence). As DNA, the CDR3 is TGTGCCTCCTCCCGACAGGGTGGGGGGTACGAGCAGTACTTC. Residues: CASSRQGGGYEQYF.

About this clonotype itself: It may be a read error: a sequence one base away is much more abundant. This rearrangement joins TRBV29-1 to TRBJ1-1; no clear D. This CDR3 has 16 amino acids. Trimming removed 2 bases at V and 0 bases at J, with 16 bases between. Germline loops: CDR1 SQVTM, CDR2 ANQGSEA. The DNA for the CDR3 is TGCAGCGTTGAAAAAGGACCCCTCGGAATGAACACTGAAGCTTTCTTT. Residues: CSVEKGPLGMNTEAFF.

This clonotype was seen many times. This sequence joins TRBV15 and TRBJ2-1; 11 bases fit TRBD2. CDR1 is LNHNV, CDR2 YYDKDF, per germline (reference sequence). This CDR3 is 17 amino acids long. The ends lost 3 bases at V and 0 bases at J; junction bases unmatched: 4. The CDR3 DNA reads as TGTGCCACCAGCAGGACTAGCGGGAAGAGCTCCTACAATGAGCAGTTCTTC. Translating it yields CATSRTSGKSSYNEQFF.

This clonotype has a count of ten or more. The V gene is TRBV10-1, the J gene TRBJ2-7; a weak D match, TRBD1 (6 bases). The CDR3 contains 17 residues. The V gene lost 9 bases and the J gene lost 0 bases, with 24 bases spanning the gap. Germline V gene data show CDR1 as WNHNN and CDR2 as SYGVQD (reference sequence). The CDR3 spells CARRKTEQGPSSYEQYF. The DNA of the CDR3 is TGCGCCAGGAGAAAAACCGAACAGGGCCCCAGCTCCTACGAGCAGTACTTC.

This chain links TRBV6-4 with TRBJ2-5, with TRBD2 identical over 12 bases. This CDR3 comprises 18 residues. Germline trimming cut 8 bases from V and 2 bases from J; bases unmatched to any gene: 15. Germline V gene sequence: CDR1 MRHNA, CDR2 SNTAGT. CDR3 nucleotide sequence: TGTGCCAGCTGTCTCCTCCAGGGCCTAGCGGGAGGGCAAGAGACCCAGTACTTC. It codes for CASCLLQGLAGGQETQYF.

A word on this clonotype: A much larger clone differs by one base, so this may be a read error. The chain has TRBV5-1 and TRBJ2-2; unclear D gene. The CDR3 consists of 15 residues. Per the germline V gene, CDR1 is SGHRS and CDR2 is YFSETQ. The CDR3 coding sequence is TGCGCCTGCAGCTTGTATGGGGCGAACACCGGGGAGCTGTTTTTT. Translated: CACSLYGANTGELFF.

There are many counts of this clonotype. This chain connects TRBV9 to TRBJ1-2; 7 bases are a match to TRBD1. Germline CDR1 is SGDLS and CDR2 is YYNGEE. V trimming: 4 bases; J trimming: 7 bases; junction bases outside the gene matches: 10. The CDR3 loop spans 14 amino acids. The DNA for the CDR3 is TGTGCCAGCAGCTCCCCGGCAGGGGGAGCTGGCTACACCTTC. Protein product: CASSSPAGGAGYTF. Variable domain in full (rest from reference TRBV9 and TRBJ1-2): DSGVTQTPKHLITATGQRVTLRCSPRSGDLSVYWYQQSLDQGLQFLIQYYNGEERAKGNILERFSAQQFPDLHSELNLSSLELGDSALYFCASSSPAGGAGYTFGSGTRLTVV.

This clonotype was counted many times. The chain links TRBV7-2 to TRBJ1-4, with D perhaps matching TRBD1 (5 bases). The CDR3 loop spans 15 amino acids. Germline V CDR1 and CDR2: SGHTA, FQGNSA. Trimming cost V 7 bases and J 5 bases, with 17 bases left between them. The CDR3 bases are TGTGCCAGCACCCCGGTTGGGACGGGAAATGAAAAACTGTTTTTT. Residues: CASTPVGTGNEKLFF.

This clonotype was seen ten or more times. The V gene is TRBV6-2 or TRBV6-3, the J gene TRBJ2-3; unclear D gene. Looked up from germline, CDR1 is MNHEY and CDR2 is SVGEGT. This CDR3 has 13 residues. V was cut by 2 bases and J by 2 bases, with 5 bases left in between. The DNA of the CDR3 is TGTGCCAGCAGTTACGTCACCACAGATACGCAGTATTTT. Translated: CASSYVTTDTQYF.

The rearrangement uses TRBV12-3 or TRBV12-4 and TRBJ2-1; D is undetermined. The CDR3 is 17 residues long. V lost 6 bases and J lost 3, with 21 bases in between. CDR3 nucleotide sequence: TGTGCCAGCAGAACCTCCCTGGCCCCTTCAAGCTACAATGAGCAGTTCTTC. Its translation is CASRTSLAPSSYNEQFF.

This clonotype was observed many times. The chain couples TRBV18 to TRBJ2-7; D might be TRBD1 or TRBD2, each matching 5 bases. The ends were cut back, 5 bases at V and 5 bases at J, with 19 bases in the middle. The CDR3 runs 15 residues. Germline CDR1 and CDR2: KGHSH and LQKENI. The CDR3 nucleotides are TGTGCCAGCTCATCCCGGGGCCCAGGACTCGACGAGCAGTACTTC. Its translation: CASSSRGPGLDEQYF.

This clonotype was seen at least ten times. The CDR3 is CASSFLAGFATQYF. CDR3 nucleotide sequence: TGTGCCAGCAGTTTCCTAGCGGGATTTGCTACGCAGTATTTT. V and J are TRBV12-3 or TRBV12-4 and TRBJ2-3, with TRBD2 identical over 9 bases. V shed 3 bases and J 8 bases; nucleotides not matched to a gene: 6. This CDR3 comprises 14 residues.

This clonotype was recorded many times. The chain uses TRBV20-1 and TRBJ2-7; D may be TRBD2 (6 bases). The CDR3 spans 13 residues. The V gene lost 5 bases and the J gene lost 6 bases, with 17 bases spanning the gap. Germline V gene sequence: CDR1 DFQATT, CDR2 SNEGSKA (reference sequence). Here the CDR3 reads CSASSGSGPEQYF. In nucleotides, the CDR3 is TGCAGTGCTTCGTCCGGGAGTGGCCCCGAGCAGTACTTC.

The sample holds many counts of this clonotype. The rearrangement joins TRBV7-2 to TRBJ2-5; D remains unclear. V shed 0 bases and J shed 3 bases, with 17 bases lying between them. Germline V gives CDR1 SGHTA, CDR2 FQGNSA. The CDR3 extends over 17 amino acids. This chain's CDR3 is CASSLAGRRNLEETQYF. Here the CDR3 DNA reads TGTGCCAGCAGCTTAGCGGGCAGGAGAAATTTAGAAGAGACCCAGTACTTC.

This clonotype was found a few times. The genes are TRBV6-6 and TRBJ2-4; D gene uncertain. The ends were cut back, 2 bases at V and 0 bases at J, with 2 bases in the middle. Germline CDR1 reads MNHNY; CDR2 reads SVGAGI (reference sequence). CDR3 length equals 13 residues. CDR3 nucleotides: TGTGCCAGCAGTTACGGAGCCAAAAACATTCAGTACTTC. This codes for CASSYGAKNIQYF.

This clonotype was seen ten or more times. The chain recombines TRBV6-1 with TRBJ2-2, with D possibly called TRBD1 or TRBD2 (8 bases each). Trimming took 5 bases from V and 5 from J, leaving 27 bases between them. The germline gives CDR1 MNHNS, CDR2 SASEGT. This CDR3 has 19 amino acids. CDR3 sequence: CASSQGAGGQWFSTGELFF. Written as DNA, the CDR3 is TGTGCCAGCAGTCAGGGGGCGGGGGGTCAGTGGTTTTCTACCGGGGAGCTGTTTTTT.

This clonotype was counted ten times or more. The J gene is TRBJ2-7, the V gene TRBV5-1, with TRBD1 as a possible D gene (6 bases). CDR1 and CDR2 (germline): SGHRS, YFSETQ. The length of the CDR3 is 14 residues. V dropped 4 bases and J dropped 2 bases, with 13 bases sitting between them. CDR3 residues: CASSKPTGTYEQYF. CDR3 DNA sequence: TGCGCCAGCAGCAAACCGACAGGCACCTACGAGCAGTACTTC.

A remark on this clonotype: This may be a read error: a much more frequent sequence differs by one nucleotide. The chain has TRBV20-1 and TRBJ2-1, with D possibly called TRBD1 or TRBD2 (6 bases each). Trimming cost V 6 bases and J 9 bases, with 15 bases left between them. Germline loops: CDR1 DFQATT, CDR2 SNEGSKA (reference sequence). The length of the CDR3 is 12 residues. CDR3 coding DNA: TGCAGTGCGAGGGGGGATCGCAGTGAGCAGTTCTTC. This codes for CSARGDRSEQFF.

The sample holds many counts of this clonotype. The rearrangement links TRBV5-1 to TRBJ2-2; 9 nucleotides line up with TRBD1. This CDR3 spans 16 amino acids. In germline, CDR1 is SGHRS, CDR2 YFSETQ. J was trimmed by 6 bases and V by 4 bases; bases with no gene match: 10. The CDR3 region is CASSQSGTGLAGELFF. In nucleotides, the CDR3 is TGCGCCAGCAGCCAGTCCGGGACAGGGTTGGCCGGGGAGCTGTTTTTT.

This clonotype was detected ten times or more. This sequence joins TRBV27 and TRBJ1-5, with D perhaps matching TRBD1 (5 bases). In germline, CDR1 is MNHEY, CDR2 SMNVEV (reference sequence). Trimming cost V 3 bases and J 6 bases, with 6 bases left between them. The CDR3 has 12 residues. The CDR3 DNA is TGTGCCAGCAGTTTCGGGGGTCAGCCCCAGCATTTT. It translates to CASSFGGQPQHF.

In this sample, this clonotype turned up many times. The chain's CDR3 is CAISKRLAGRHWEQFF. For the CDR3, the DNA is TGTGCCATCAGCAAGCGACTAGCGGGGCGACACTGGGAGCAGTTCTTC. This chain joins TRBV10-3 and TRBJ2-1; 11 nucleotides agree with TRBD2. The trim removed 6 bases at V and 10 bases at J, leaving 14 bases unmatched. CDR1 and CDR2 from the germline V gene are ENHRY and SYGVKD. CDR3 size: 16 residues.

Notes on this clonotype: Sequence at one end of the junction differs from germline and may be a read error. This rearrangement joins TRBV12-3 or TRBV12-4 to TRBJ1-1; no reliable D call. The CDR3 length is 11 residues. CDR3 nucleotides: TGTGCCACCAGTTTAGAGACTGAAGCTTTCTTT. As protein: CATSLETEAFF.

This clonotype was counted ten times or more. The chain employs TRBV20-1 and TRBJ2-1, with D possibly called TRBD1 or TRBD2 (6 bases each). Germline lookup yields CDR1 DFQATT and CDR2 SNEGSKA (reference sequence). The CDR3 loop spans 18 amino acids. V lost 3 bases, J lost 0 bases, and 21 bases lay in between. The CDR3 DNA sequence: TGCAGTGCTAGTAGTGTAGGGGGGCTCAGACTCTCCTACAATGAGCAGTTCTTC. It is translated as CSASSVGGLRLSYNEQFF.

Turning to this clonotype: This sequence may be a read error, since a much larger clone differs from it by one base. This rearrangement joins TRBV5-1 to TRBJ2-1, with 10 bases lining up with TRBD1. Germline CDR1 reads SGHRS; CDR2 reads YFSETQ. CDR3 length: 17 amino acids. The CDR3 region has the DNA TGCGCCATCAGCAACCGACAGGGGGCTAGTGACTACAATGAGCAGTTCTTC. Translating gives CAISNRQGASDYNEQFF.